The T cell receptor beta chain under discussion was sequenced for a study of vaccination effects on CD4 cells after COVID-19. On the study more broadly: Samples that were drawn after vaccination came a median of 72 days after the second dose. Study-level results: Among infection- and vaccine-induced clones, marked clonal contraction occurred late after vaccination.

As regards this clone: The antigen is unknown.

Germline-derived CDR1 and CDR2 are KGHDR and SFDVKD. The V segment lost 1 base and the J segment 3 bases; nucleotides outside the gene matches: 2. This CDR3 has 15 residues. Antigen-specific CD4+ T cells expanded by the ViraFEST assay with viral peptide pools were then sequenced. Researchers isolated CD4+ T cells once approximately eleven days of culture had elapsed. Participants each got two BNT162b2 or mRNA-1273 vaccine doses. A density of fewer than 2.5 million PBMC per well was used; these cells were cultured with about 10 IU/ml IL-2 and about 9.5 ug/ml peptides. This table comes from immunoSEQ multiplex PCR, and its TCRdb copy is limited to in-frame clones, with some not included. The table lists around 29,000 clones, more than 65% of them singletons.

Sequencing was performed on CD4+ T cells from PBMCs cultured with HCoV-NL63 spike peptides, taken after COVID-19 vaccination. The source of this sequence is a human donor who received a COVID-19 vaccine. V usage is TRBV24-1 and J usage is TRBJ2-1, with 7 bases lining up with TRBD2. The CDR3 nucleotides are TGTGCCACCAGTGATTTTGGGGGGGGCTACAATGAGCAGTTCTTC. Encoded protein: CATSDFGGGYNEQFF.